The TCR beta chain under discussion was sequenced for a study of blood T cell repertoires in COVID-19. Study context: The origin of the acute and convalescent COVID-19 samples was the United States, Italy and Spain.

Per the germline V gene, CDR1 is MNHEY and CDR2 is SVGEGT. This CDR3 is 16 amino acids long. The ends lost 4 bases at V and 4 bases at J; junction bases unmatched: 11. Repertoires were generated with immunoSEQ multiplex PCR, while TCRdb's copy carries only in-frame clones and drops some. The sample has 110,000 to 150,000 clones, roughly 84% seen once. This TCR derives from a human donor in a cohort sampled during active COVID-19. Sequencing input: peripheral blood. The chain is built from TRBV6-2 or TRBV6-3 and TRBJ1-1; 8 bases are a match to TRBD1. The CDR3 spells CASSLTGDVSITEAFF. The DNA for the CDR3 is TGTGCCAGCAGTTTGACAGGGGATGTTTCTATCACTGAAGCTTTCTTT.